The sequence of this T cell receptor (beta chain) was determined in a study of Ad26.COV2.S vaccination and SARS-CoV-2 variants. Profiling relied on immunoSEQ multiplex PCR, and the TCRdb table lists in-frame clones only, not all of them. The table includes hundreds of thousands of clones, about 88% detected once. The CDR3 length is 16 residues. In germline, CDR1 is SGHTA, CDR2 FQGNSA. Between the trimmed V and J ends, which lost 2 bases and 1 base, there was a span of 14 bases. Stated treatment: roughly 20 received Ad26.COV2.S at low or high dose, single or two shots; a few received placebo; per-sample allocation not given. Samples came from day 63 after the first vaccine or placebo injection.

Sequenced here: peripheral blood, sampled in a trial of Ad26.COV2.S vaccine versus placebo. This receptor was taken from a person between 18 and 59 years old who received the Ad26.COV2.S COVID-19 vaccine or a placebo. The chain has TRBV7-2 and TRBJ1-1; D perhaps matches TRBD1 (5 bases). The CDR3 DNA reads TGTGCCAGCAGCTTACAGCGGAGAGGGACGAACACTGAAGCTTTCTTT. Translation gives CASSLQRRGTNTEAFF.